This T cell receptor (beta chain) is from a study of T cells in localized non-small cell lung cancer. Study-level points and caveats: One tumor region alone was sequenced, and heterogeneity therefore remains possible. Median approximately 58 top-100 tumor clones were shared with paired adjacent lung. Uninvolved adjacent lung showed the highest T cell clonality, exceeding tumor.

As regards this clone: No antigen is known for it.

Profiled with immunoSEQ multiplex PCR; TCRdb holds only in-frame clones, not every one. The table shows tens of thousands of clones, with just over 90% occurring only once. With 2 bases clipped from V and 2 bases from J, the junction kept 6 bases outside the gene matches. The CDR3 totals 16 residues. Germline CDR1 reads MNHNS; CDR2 reads SASEGT. The genes are TRBV6-1 and TRBJ2-3; the match to TRBD1 covers 8 bases. The sample was peripheral blood, taken before any cancer treatment. The sequence derives from a female donor aged 60 or older with stage I lung adenocarcinoma. This CDR3 reads CASSEWTGIFTDTQYF. For the CDR3, the DNA is TGTGCCAGCAGTGAATGGACAGGGATTTTCACAGATACGCAGTATTTT.